This TCR beta chain was sequenced during a study of T cell responses to AZD1222 COVID-19 vaccine. The study's findings and limits: Donors were chiefly white British, with a greater number of females, and clonal diversity was perhaps underestimated. Two doses of AZD1222 preceded a rise in Spike-specific TCR breadth and depth.

This CDR3 spans 13 amino acids. Trimming took 3 bases from V and 2 from J, leaving 8 bases between them. CDR1 ENHRY and CDR2 SYGVKD come from the germline V gene. For this clone: The antigen remains unidentified.

The repertoire was sequenced with immunoSEQ multiplex PCR; TCRdb's copy has only in-frame clones and lacks some. The sample has fewer than 150,000 clones; more than 75% are singletons. The sequenced sample was peripheral blood, obtained on day 0 of AZD1222 vaccination. The sequence came from an adult in good health. J is TRBJ2-7 and V is TRBV10-3; D is uncertain. The CDR3 region has the DNA TGTGCCATCAGTGATAGTCGGACCTACGAGCAGTACTTC. Protein: CAISDSRTYEQYF.